The clone carrying this T cell receptor beta chain is a singleton in its sample. No antigen is known for it. The V and J ends lost 5 bases and 0 bases respectively, with 16 bases between them. Germline values: CDR1 KGHSH, CDR2 LQKENI. The CDR3 spans 17 residues. Assay execution took place at the deep level. Sequencing used immunoSEQ multiplex PCR; TCRdb keeps in-frame clones, though not all of them. Of roughly 500,000 clones listed, almost 80% are singletons. These data originate in a study of shared clonotypes between healthy human individuals. Study-level findings and limits: Only blood was sampled; tissue repertoires likely differ.

Healthy HIV-negative adults with no recent acute infections or vaccinations were recruited as donors. This rearrangement joins TRBV18 to TRBJ1-4; D is possibly TRBD1 (5 bases). This sequence originates from a middle-aged woman in good health. Some clones in this sample may be carry-over from other donors' samples. Sequenced: PBMCs. CDR3 nucleotide sequence: TGTGCCAGCTCAACCGGGACGCTCACTGCAACTAATGAAAAACTGTTTTTT. Its protein product is CASSTGTLTATNEKLFF.